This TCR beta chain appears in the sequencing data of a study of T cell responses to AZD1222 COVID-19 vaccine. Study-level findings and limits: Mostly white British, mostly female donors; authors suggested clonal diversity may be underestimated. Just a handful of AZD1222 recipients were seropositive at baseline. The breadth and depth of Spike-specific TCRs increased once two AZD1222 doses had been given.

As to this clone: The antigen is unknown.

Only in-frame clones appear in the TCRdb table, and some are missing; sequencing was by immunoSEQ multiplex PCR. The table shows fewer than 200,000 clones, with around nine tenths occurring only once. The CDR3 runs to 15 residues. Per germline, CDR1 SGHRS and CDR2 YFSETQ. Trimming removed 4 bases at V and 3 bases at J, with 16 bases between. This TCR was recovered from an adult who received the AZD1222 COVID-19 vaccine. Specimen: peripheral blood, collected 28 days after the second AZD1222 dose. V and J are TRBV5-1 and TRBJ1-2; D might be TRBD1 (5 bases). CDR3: CASSPRGLGDYGYTF. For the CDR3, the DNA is TGCGCCAGCAGCCCCCGGGGCCTAGGGGACTATGGCTACACCTTC.